The 27 T cell receptor beta chains given below trace back to one sample, sequenced in a study of cytomegalovirus exposure and HLA in healthy donors (dated by TCRdb to 2017 to 2019). Library method: the immunoSEQ multiplex PCR assay. TCRdb holds this immuneACCESS table with in-frame rearrangements only. Some clones are missing; in checked studies, unresolved V genes explain under half, and the rest has no known cause. The sample data list a few hundred thousand clones, and 86% of these were observed just once. Of the sample, about 0.8% falls within the top ten clones. The specimen was PBMCs. These receptors were taken from a woman aged 18-29 years in good health and CMV-seronegative.

This sequence joins TRBV6-5 and TRBJ2-3, with TRBD2 as a possible D gene (5 bases). Germline CDR1 and CDR2: MNHEY and SVGAGI. The CDR3 sequence is 14 residues long. Trimming left V 6 bases short and J 0 bases short, with 10 bases between. The CDR3: CASRVASSTDTQYF. CDR3 nucleotide sequence: TGTGCCAGCAGAGTAGCGTCGAGCACAGATACGCAGTATTTT.

This clone appeared once. The rearrangement joins TRBV6-5 to TRBJ1-5; D is unclear. The germline V and J ends were trimmed by 5 bases and 0 bases, with 5 bases remaining between them. CDR3 length: 13 amino acids. In germline, CDR1 is MNHEY, CDR2 SVGAGI. The CDR3 DNA is TGTGCCAGCAGTCCTTATAGCAATCAGCCCCAGCATTTT. Its translation: CASSPYSNQPQHF.

The genes are TRBV11-1 and TRBJ2-1; weak D call: TRBD1 (6 bases). Germline CDR1 and CDR2: SGHAT and FQDESV (reference sequence). This CDR3 spans 15 amino acids. V lost 5 bases, J lost 1 base, and 12 bases lay in between. The CDR3: CASSLNRVSYNEQFF. The CDR3 region has the DNA TGTGCCAGCAGCCTAAACAGGGTGTCCTACAATGAGCAGTTCTTC.

The chain recombines TRBV10-3 with TRBJ2-7; D may be TRBD1 (7 bases). CDR3 size: 16 residues. CDR1 is ENHRY, CDR2 SYGVKD, per germline. V dropped 6 bases and J dropped 0 bases, with 18 bases sitting between them. The CDR3 nucleotides are TGTGCCATCAGGCCGGGGGACAGCATTAGCTCCTACGAGCAGTACTTC. It codes for CAIRPGDSISSYEQYF.

V gene TRBV9 combines with J gene TRBJ2-1; no clear D. Germline V CDR1 and CDR2: SGDLS, YYNGEE. The V end lost 3 bases, the J end lost 12 bases, and 16 bases lay between the germline ends. CDR3 length: 13 amino acids. The DNA of the CDR3 is TGTGCCAGCAGCGGAAACCAAGGCCCGGGGCAGTTCTTC. It translates to CASSGNQGPGQFF.

CDR3 nucleotide sequence: TGTGCCAGCAGTGCTACGACAGGGTTTGGGGCCAACGTCCTGACTTTC. It encodes CASSATTGFGANVLTF. The chain has TRBV6-1 and TRBJ2-6; 7 bases map to TRBD1. V shed 4 bases, J shed 3 bases, and the junction held 6 bases outside the gene matches. This CDR3 is 16 amino acids long. Germline CDR1 MNHNS, CDR2 SASEGT.

The V and J genes are TRBV18 and TRBJ1-1, with D hard to call. V was trimmed by 3 bases and J by 7 bases, leaving 12 bases between them. CDR1 and CDR2 from the germline V gene are KGHSH and LQKENI. The length of the CDR3 is 13 residues. CDR3 sequence (DNA): TGTGCCAGCTCACCGGAGGCAGCCAGTGAAGCTTTCTTT. The encoded protein is CASSPEAASEAFF.

V gene TRBV6-1 combines with J gene TRBJ2-2, with a tentative D call TRBD2 (6 bases). CDR3 length equals 15 residues. Germline V gene data show CDR1 as MNHNS and CDR2 as SASEGT. Deletions cut 1 base from V and 5 bases from J, with 11 bases between. The chain's CDR3 is CASSEGGSGTGELFF. Written as DNA, the CDR3 is TGTGCCAGCAGTGAAGGGGGGAGCGGGACCGGGGAGCTGTTTTTT.

The chain carries TRBV19 and TRBJ2-5, with D perhaps matching TRBD1 (5 bases). V dropped 1 base and J dropped 1 base, with 13 bases sitting between them. CDR3 length equals 16 residues. The V gene's germline CDR1 is LNHDA and CDR2 SQIVND (reference sequence). The chain's CDR3 is CASSIGGSRSQETQYF. The DNA of the CDR3 is TGTGCCAGTAGTATAGGGGGCTCCCGTTCCCAAGAGACCCAGTACTTC.

This chain uses TRBV5-1 with TRBJ1-2; 7 bases are shared with TRBD1. CDR3 length: 15 amino acids. Trimming took 4 bases from V and 1 from J; bases not matched to a gene: 7. In germline, CDR1 is SGHRS, CDR2 YFSETQ. In DNA, the CDR3 is TGCGCCAGCAGCCTCGGACAGGCGATTAACTATGGCTACACCTTC. Translation: CASSLGQAINYGYTF. Looking up the rest from reference TRBV5-1 and TRBJ1-2 gives the full variable domain: KAGVTQTPRYLIKTRGQQVTLSCSPISGHRSVSWYQQTPGQGLQFLFEYFSETQRNKGNFPGRFSGRQFSNSRSEMNVSTLELGDSALYLCASSLGQAINYGYTFGSGTRLTVV.

This chain uses TRBV21-1 with TRBJ2-7; the table gives TRBD2 as D, unverified against the DNA. TRBV21-1 is a documented pseudogene. The CDR3 is made up of 14 amino acids. The CDR3 region is CASSADSRYYEQYF. CDR3 coding DNA: TGTGCCAGCAGCGCGGACTCTAGATACTACGAGCAGTACTTC.

V and J are TRBV5-6 and TRBJ1-5; tentatively, D is TRBD1 (6 bases). The V end lost 0 bases, the J end lost 0 bases, and 7 bases lay between the germline ends. Germline V gives CDR1 SGHDT, CDR2 YYEEEE. The CDR3 spans 15 residues. CDR3 bases: TGTGCCAGCAGCTTGGGGGACAATAGCAATCAGCCCCAGCATTTT. This encodes CASSLGDNSNQPQHF.

This clone was seen a single time. V is TRBV7-8 and J is TRBJ2-7; tentatively, D is TRBD1 (6 bases). The CDR3 has 15 amino acids. V lost 5 bases and J lost 2, with 16 bases in between. The germline gives CDR1 SGHVS, CDR2 FQNEAQ. As DNA, the CDR3 is TGTGCCAGCAGCCCAACGGACAGAATAGCCTACGAGCAGTACTTC. This encodes CASSPTDRIAYEQYF.

The chain has TRBV27 and TRBJ2-2; 7 nucleotides align to TRBD2. Germline assignment: CDR1 MNHEY and CDR2 SMNVEV (reference sequence). V lost 8 bases to trimming and J lost 5 bases; unmatched junction nucleotides: 14. The CDR3 loop spans 16 amino acids. For the CDR3, the DNA is TGTGCCAGCTTCCCCTCGGGGGAGGGTGGGACCGGGGAGCTGTTTTTT. Its translation: CASFPSGEGGTGELFF.

The rearrangement joins TRBV18 to TRBJ2-5; D is perhaps TRBD2 (6 bases). Germline V gives CDR1 KGHSH, CDR2 LQKENI. The V and J ends lost 3 bases and 5 bases respectively, with 13 bases between them. This CDR3 is 14 amino acids long. The chain's CDR3 is CASSPQGGRETQYF. The CDR3, as DNA: TGTGCCAGCTCACCGCAGGGAGGACGGGAGACCCAGTACTTC.

J is TRBJ2-3 and V is TRBV29-1; 10 bases map to TRBD2. CDR1 and CDR2 (germline): SQVTM, ANQGSEA. V lost 6 bases to trimming and J lost 6 bases; unmatched junction nucleotides: 6. The CDR3 length is 13 residues. CDR3 loop: CSVSGRAADTQYF. The CDR3 nucleotides read TGCAGCGTGAGCGGGAGGGCCGCGGATACGCAGTATTTT.

Note on this clone: Other DNA sequences in this specimen translate into the identical CDR3. The V and J genes are TRBV9 and TRBJ2-5; D not certain. CDR1 is SGDLS and CDR2 is YYNGEE in the germline V gene. V shed 0 bases and J shed 3 bases, with 3 bases lying between them. The CDR3 length is 12 residues. The CDR3 DNA is TGTGCCAGCAGCGTAGGAGAAGAGACCCAGTACTTC. Amino acid sequence: CASSVGEETQYF.

The rearrangement joins TRBV25-1 to TRBJ2-7; D may be TRBD2 (5 bases). The CDR3 spans 17 residues. Trimming removed 4 bases from V and 3 bases from J, with 22 bases in between. Germline values: CDR1 MGHDK, CDR2 SYGVNS. In DNA, the CDR3 is TGTGCCAGCAGTGGTTATAGCGTGAGAGGGAATAGCTACGAGCAGTACTTC. Protein sequence: CASSGYSVRGNSYEQYF.

This chain connects TRBV6-5 to TRBJ1-2; the D is unclear. Trimming removed 2 bases at V and 6 bases at J, with 10 bases between. The CDR3 is 13 residues long. Germline CDR1 reads MNHEY; CDR2 reads SVGAGI. The chain's CDR3 is CASSYEGIHGYTF. CDR3 coding DNA: TGTGCCAGCAGTTACGAGGGTATACATGGCTACACCTTC.

This chain connects TRBV7-2 to TRBJ2-7, with 12 bases matching TRBD1. V was pared by 3 bases and J by 4 bases, with 7 bases of the junction left unmatched. The CDR3 length is 16 residues. CDR1 SGHTA and CDR2 FQGNSA come from the germline V gene. The CDR3 is CASSLSGTGGGYEQYF. The CDR3 DNA reads as TGTGCCAGCAGCTTGTCGGGGACAGGGGGCGGGTACGAGCAGTACTTC.

This rearrangement joins TRBV7-9 to TRBJ2-7; TRBD1 matches at 8 bases. The CDR3 covers 16 residues. V was pared by 5 bases and J by 6 bases, with 15 bases of the junction left unmatched. Germline CDR1 SEHNR, CDR2 FQNEAQ (reference sequence). The CDR3 loop reads CASSRPGQGAVGEQYF. The CDR3 DNA reads as TGTGCCAGCAGCCGTCCGGGGCAGGGGGCAGTGGGCGAGCAGTACTTC.

The genes are TRBV2 and TRBJ1-5, with a weak D call TRBD1 (6 bases). The CDR3 length is 14 residues. The V end lost 3 bases, the J end lost 6 bases, and 12 bases lay between the germline ends. CDR1 SNHLY and CDR2 FYNNEI come from the germline V gene. The CDR3 region has the DNA TGTGCCAGCAGTGATAGGCAGGGGAGTCAGCCCCAGCATTTT. It specifies CASSDRQGSQPQHF.

V and J are TRBV6-1 and TRBJ1-2; 10 nucleotides agree with TRBD1. V shed 0 bases, J shed 8 bases, and the junction held 12 bases outside the gene matches. The CDR3 covers 17 residues. CDR1 is MNHNS, CDR2 SASEGT, per germline. CDR3 DNA: TGTGCCAGCAGTGAAGCGCTTCTCCTAGGACAGGGGGAAGGCTACACCTTC. Protein: CASSEALLLGQGEGYTF.

The chain is built from TRBV27 and TRBJ2-7; 11 nucleotides agree with TRBD2. Per the germline V gene, CDR1 is MNHEY and CDR2 is SMNVEV (reference sequence). J gave up 1 base and V 5 bases, and 4 bases lay outside the gene matches. This CDR3 has 15 amino acids. The CDR3 is CASSRSGRASYEQYF. In DNA, the CDR3 is TGTGCCAGCAGTCGTAGCGGGAGGGCGTCCTACGAGCAGTACTTC.

The chain uses TRBV27 and TRBJ2-1; TRBD2 matches at 8 bases. The CDR3 is 17 amino acids. The trim removed 4 bases at V and 7 bases at J, leaving 15 bases unmatched. Germline CDR1 MNHEY, CDR2 SMNVEV (reference sequence). CDR3 sequence reads: CASSSSPGLGFKNEQFF. CDR3 DNA: TGTGCCAGCAGTTCGTCTCCGGGACTAGGGTTTAAAAATGAGCAGTTCTTC.

The chain recombines TRBV27 with TRBJ1-5; 7 nucleotides line up with TRBD1. With V trimmed by 6 bases and J by 3 bases, 8 bases remained unmatched. CDR1 MNHEY and CDR2 SMNVEV come from the germline V gene (reference sequence). CDR3 length equals 15 residues. The CDR3 here is CASSLVGQSNQPQHF. CDR3 bases: TGTGCCAGCAGCCTAGTGGGACAGTCCAATCAGCCCCAGCATTTT.

This clone appeared a single time. The V gene is TRBV18, the J gene TRBJ1-2; D might be TRBD1 (5 bases). Trimming stripped 3 bases from V and 4 bases from J, with 12 bases between. Per germline, CDR1 KGHSH and CDR2 LQKENI. This CDR3 comprises 14 residues. The CDR3 nucleotides are TGTGCCAGCTCACCTGACAGCCTATCCTATGGCTACACCTTC. It codes for CASSPDSLSYGYTF. The full variable domain, completed using reference TRBV18 and TRBJ1-2, is NAGVMQNPRHLVRRRGQEARLRCSPMKGHSHVYWYRQLPEEGLKFMVYLQKENIIDESGMPKERFSAEFPKEGPSILRIQQVVRGDSAAYFCASSPDSLSYGYTFGSGTRLTVV.